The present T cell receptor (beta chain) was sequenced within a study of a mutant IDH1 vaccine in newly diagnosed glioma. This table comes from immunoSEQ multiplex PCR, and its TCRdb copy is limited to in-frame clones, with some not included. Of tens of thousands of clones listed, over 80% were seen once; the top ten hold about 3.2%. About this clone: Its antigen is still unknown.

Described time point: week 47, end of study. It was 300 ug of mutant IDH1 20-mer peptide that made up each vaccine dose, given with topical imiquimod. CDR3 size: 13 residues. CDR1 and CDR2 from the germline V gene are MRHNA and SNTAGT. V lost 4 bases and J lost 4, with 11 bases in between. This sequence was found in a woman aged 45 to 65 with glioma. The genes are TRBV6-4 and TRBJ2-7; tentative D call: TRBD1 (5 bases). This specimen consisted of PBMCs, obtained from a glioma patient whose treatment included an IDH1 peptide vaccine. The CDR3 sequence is CASSGRQYYEQYF. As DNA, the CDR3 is TGTGCCAGCAGTGGTAGACAGTATTACGAGCAGTACTTC.